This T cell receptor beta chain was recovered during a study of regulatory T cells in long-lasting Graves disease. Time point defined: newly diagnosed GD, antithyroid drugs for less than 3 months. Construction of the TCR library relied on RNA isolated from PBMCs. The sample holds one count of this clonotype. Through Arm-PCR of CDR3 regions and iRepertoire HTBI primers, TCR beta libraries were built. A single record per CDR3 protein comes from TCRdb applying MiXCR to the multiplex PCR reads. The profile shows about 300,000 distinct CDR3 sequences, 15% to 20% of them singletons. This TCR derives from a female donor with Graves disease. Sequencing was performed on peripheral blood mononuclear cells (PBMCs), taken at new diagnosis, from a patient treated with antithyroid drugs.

The CDR3 here is CASSLFLAGGRNTGELFF. In nucleotides, the CDR3 is TGTGCCAGCAGTTTGTTTCTAGCGGGAGGCCGAAACACCGGGGAGCTGTTTTTT. This chain uses TRBV28 with TRBJ2-2; 11 positions match TRBD2. CDR3 length equals 18 residues. V was pared by 3 bases and J by 2 bases, with 8 bases of the junction left unmatched. CDR1 is MDHEN and CDR2 is SYDVKM in the germline V gene.